In this sample, the clone carrying this TCR beta chain turned up once. Antigen specificity is unknown. Germline V gene data show CDR1 as SGDLS and CDR2 as YYNGEE. Deletions cut 0 bases from V and 4 bases from J, with 13 bases between. The CDR3 consists of 15 residues. This specimen comes from a study of STAT3 mutations in large granular lymphocyte leukemia. Study-level information: Immunosuppressive therapy was given to more than half of T-LGLL patients. Study-wide results and caveats: Treatment regimens differed across patients between samplings. At least one immunodominant TCR beta clonotype appeared in every T-cell large granular lymphocyte leukemia patient.

Some clones are missing from TCRdb's copy, which holds only in-frame ones; the method was immunoSEQ multiplex PCR. The sample yields fewer than 15,000 clones, 88% seen once. The receptor was isolated from a human donor with T large granular lymphocyte leukemia. Some clones in this sample may be carry-over from other donors' samples. The chain links TRBV9 to TRBJ2-5, with D possibly TRBD1 on 7 matching bases. The specimen was PBMCs. The CDR3 DNA reads as TGTGCCAGCAGCGTAGCTGGGACAGCGGGAGAGACCCAGTACTTC. This gives the protein CASSVAGTAGETQYF.